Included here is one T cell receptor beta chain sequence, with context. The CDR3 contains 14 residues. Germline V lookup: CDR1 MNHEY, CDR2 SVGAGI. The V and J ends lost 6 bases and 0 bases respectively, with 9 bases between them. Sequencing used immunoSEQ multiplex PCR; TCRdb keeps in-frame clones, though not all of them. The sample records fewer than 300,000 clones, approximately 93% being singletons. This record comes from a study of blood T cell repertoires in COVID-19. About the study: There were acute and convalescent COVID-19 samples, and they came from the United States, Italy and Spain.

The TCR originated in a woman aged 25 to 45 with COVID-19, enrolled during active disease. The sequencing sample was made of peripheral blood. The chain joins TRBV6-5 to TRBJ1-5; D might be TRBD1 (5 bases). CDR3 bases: TGTGCCAGCAGCATTCAGGGTAGCAATCAGCCCCAGCATTTT. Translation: CASSIQGSNQPQHF.